A selection of T cell receptor beta chains follows, all from one sample in a study of T cell responses to AZD1222 COVID-19 vaccine. Using immunoSEQ multiplex PCR, the repertoire was profiled, and TCRdb retains in-frame clones only, with some absent. The sample shows about 90,000 clones, approximately 90% of them seen only once. The sample here was peripheral blood, taken on day 0 of MenACWY control vaccination. The source is an adult in good health. Each CDR3 is given with its conserved first and last residue. A D gene is named only where the DNA matches it firmly.

d_call: TRBD1
v_call: TRBV28
j_call: TRBJ1-2
cdr3_nt: TGTGCCAGCAGTCGACAGGGTAGGGGCTACACCTTC
cdr3_aa: CASSRQGRGYTF

d_call: -
v_call: TRBV11-2
j_call: TRBJ2-5
cdr3_nt: TGTGCCAGCAGCTTAGGGTACCACCAAGAGACCCAGTACTTC
cdr3_aa: CASSLGYHQETQYF

d_call: -
v_call: TRBV5-4
j_call: TRBJ1-4
cdr3_nt: TGTGCCAGCAGCGCCTGGGGGGACTGGGGTGAAAAACTGTTTTTT
cdr3_aa: CASSAWGDWGEKLFF

d_call: -
v_call: TRBV5-1
j_call: TRBJ2-1
cdr3_nt: TGCGCCAGCAGCTTGCCCCACAATGAGCAGTTCTTC
cdr3_aa: CASSLPHNEQFF

d_call: -
v_call: TRBV6-5
j_call: TRBJ1-6
cdr3_nt: TGTGCCAGCAGTTACGTTCAGGCGGGGAATTCACCCCTCCACTTT
cdr3_aa: CASSYVQAGNSPLHF

d_call: -
v_call: TRBV5-1
j_call: TRBJ1-1
cdr3_nt: TGCGCCAGCAGCTTGGGGACAATTGACACTGAAGCTTTCTTT
cdr3_aa: CASSLGTIDTEAFF

d_call: TRBD2
v_call: TRBV3-1/TRBV3-2
j_call: TRBJ2-2
cdr3_nt: TGTGCCAGCAGCCGGGGACTAGGAGGAACCGGGGAGCTGTTTTTT
cdr3_aa: CASSRGLGGTGELFF

d_call: TRBD1
v_call: TRBV14
j_call: TRBJ2-1
cdr3_nt: TGTGCCAGCAGCGACCGGGACAGGGGTGCCAATGAGCAGTTCTTC
cdr3_aa: CASSDRDRGANEQFF

d_call: -
v_call: TRBV3-1/TRBV3-2
j_call: TRBJ2-5
cdr3_nt: TGTGCCAGCAGCCAATGGGGCAGTAGCCAAGAGACCCAGTACTTC
cdr3_aa: CASSQWGSSQETQYF

d_call: -
v_call: TRBV18
j_call: TRBJ1-5
cdr3_nt: TGTGCCAGCTCACCCGGGCCCGATCAGCCCCAGCATTTT
cdr3_aa: CASSPGPDQPQHF

d_call: TRBD1
v_call: TRBV7-9
j_call: TRBJ1-5
cdr3_nt: TGTGCCAGCAGCCCACAGGGGGTGGGTCAGCCCCAGCATTTT
cdr3_aa: CASSPQGVGQPQHF

d_call: TRBD1
v_call: TRBV6-1
j_call: TRBJ1-4
cdr3_nt: TGTGCCAGCAGCCCCGGGACAGCTAATGAAAAACTGTTTTTT
cdr3_aa: CASSPGTANEKLFF